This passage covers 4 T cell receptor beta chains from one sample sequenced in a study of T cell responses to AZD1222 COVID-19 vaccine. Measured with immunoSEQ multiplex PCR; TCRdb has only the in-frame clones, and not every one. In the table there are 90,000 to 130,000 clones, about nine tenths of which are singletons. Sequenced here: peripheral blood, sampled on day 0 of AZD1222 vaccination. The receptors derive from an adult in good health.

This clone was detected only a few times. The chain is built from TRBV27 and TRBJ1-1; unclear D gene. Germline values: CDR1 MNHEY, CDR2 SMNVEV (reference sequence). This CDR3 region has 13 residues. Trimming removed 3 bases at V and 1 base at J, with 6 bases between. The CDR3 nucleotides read TGTGCCAGCAGTTTCCCTGGGAACACTGAAGCTTTCTTT. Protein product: CASSFPGNTEAFF.

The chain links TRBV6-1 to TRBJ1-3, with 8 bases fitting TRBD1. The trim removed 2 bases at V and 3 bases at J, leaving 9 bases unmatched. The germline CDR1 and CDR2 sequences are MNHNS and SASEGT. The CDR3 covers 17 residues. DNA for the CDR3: TGTGCCAGCAGTGAATTCGCAGGGGGCGCTTATGGAAACACCATATATTTT. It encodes CASSEFAGGAYGNTIYF.

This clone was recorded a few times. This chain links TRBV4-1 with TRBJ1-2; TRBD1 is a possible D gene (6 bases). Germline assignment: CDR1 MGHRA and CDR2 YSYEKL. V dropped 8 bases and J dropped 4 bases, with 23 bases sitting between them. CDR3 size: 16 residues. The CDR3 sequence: CASRPDLRGSGYGYTF. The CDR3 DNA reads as TGCGCCAGCCGGCCCGATTTGAGGGGGTCGGGCTATGGCTACACCTTC.

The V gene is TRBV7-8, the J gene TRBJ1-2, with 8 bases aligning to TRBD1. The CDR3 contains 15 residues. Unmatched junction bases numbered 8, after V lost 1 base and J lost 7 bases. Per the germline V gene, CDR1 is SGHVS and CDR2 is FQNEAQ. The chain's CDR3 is CASSLGYSGGLGYTF. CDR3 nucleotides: TGTGCCAGCAGCTTAGGTTATTCAGGGGGCCTTGGCTACACCTTC.